Listed here is a single TCR beta chain. Its specificity is not known. The data were taken from a study of T cell responses to AZD1222 COVID-19 vaccine. Study-wide points: In a largely white British group with more females than males, clonal diversity was possibly underestimated. Reports indicate that nearly half of spike-specific TCRs are directed at unmutated variant regions. Only a handful of AZD1222 recipients, several in all, had baseline seropositivity.

The table came from immunoSEQ multiplex PCR; TCRdb's copy has only in-frame clones and leaves some out. The table has over 140,000 clones, approximately 92% seen once; the top ten hold roughly 5.1%. CDR3 length: 12 residues. The V gene's germline CDR1 is MDHEN and CDR2 SYDVKM. With 6 bases removed from V and 7 bases from J, the gap between germline ends came to 12 bases. The source is an adult in good health. The genes are TRBV28 and TRBJ1-2; perhaps TRBD1 as D (5 bases). The specimen was peripheral blood, collected on day 0 of AZD1222 vaccination. CDR3 nucleotides: TGTGCCAGCAGCCCGGTCAGGGTTGGCTACACCTTC. Its protein is CASSPVRVGYTF.